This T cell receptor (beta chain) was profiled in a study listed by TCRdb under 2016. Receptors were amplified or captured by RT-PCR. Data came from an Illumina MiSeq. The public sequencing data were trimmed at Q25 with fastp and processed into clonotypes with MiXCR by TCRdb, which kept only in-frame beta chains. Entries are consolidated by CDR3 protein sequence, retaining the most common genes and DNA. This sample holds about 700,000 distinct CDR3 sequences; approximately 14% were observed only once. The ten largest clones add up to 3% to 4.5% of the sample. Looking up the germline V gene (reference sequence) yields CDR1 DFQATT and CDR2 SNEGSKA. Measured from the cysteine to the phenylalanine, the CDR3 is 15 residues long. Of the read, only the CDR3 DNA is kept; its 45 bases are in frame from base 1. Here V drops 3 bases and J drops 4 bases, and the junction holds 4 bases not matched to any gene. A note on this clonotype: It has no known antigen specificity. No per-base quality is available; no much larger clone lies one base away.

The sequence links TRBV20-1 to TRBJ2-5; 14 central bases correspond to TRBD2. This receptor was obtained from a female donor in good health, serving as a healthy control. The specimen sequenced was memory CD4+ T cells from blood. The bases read TGCAGTGCTAGCCTCGGGACTAGCGGGAGAGAGACCCAGTACTTC. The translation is CSASLGTSGRETQYF.